The entry below gives a single T cell receptor beta chain sequence along with its context. Its antigen is unknown. The protocol was immunoSEQ multiplex PCR, while the TCRdb copy is restricted to in-frame clones and leaves out a portion. The table has approximately 190,000 clones, around 94% seen once. Germline loops: CDR1 LGHDT, CDR2 YNNKEL (reference sequence). This CDR3 is 19 amino acids long. Trimming cost V 6 bases and J 3 bases, with 27 bases left between them. The data derive from a study of T cell responses to AZD1222 COVID-19 vaccine. Study-wide results and caveats: Repertoire sampling happened only post peak T cell response. AZD1222 recipients seropositive at baseline numbered only 5 to 7.

This sequence originates from an adult who received the MenACWY meningococcal vaccine as a control. The starting material was peripheral blood, obtained 28 days after the second dose of the MenACWY control vaccine. The V gene is TRBV3-1 (or the pseudogene TRBV3-2), the J gene TRBJ2-1; possibly TRBD1 or TRBD2 for D (6 bases each). The CDR3 coding sequence is TGTGCCAGCAGATCCGAGCGGGTACCAGGGGCTACAAGCTACAATGAGCAGTTCTTC. This gives the protein CASRSERVPGATSYNEQFF.